This TCR beta chain originates from a study of shared clonotypes between healthy human individuals (dated by TCRdb to 2020 to 2021). For the study in its entirety: The cohort comprised two women and three men aged 18 to 49 years. For each donor, CD4 naive and CD4 memory were each run on three plates, CD8 naive on two plates, and CD8 memory on one plate. To estimate repertoire size and how much clonotype sharing occurs between individuals, the study deeply sequenced the blood TCR repertoires of five healthy adults. Different laboratories and diverse techniques were used to prepare libraries and sequence TCR repertoires, to increase sequencing depth and limit assay-specific biases. Between about 0.8 and 8.9 billion PBMCs per donor were obtained by leukapheresis.

CDR3 length: 14 amino acids, cysteine to phenylalanine. Only the CDR3 region is kept as DNA, spanning 42 bases read in frame from base 1. CDR1 and CDR2, per the germline V gene, are MGHRA and YSYEKL. The trim is 0 bases for V and 3 bases for J, with a gap of 9 bases between the germline ends. General findings and caveats noted by the study authors: When several donors were compared, the shared fraction of clonotypes was about 5% for naive CD4, more than 3% for naive CD8, 2% to 2.5% for memory CD4, and 0.3% to 0.5% for memory CD8. Sampling was restricted to blood, and TCR repertoires in tissue are likely to differ from TCR repertoires in blood. Compared with non-shared clonotypes, the clonotypes found in all four sorted-subset donors had higher generation probabilities. Even with the large sequencing depth, rarefaction of the sorted-subset datasets indicated that sequencing was incomplete. Pairwise subsampling led to the expectation that sequencing depth would affect the degree of clonotype sharing among donors. The small number of donors limited the genetic and exposure-history diversity represented. Naive subsets generally had larger estimated clonotype richness than memory subsets did.

Points on this clone: Its antigen is still unknown. No quality values exist for individual bases; no much larger clone is one base distant. The identical CDR3 is also encoded by other nucleotide sequences in the sample.

TCR CDR3 regions were amplified from genomic DNA by multiplex PCR using the deep immunoSEQ assay. Extracted genomic DNA from each cell subset was spread evenly across all wells of several immunoSEQ 96-well plates, with each plate serving as a replicate. For sorted subsets, each replicate PCR was loaded with approximately 0.2 ug genomic DNA, equivalent to 25,000 to 35,000 T cell genomes. Purified libraries were quantified with a Qubit 3.0 fluorometer, sized on a Bioanalyzer 2100, and re-quantified with the KAPA Library Quantification kit. Every immunoSEQ 96-well plate was sequenced on a dedicated single-read 150-cycle Illumina NextSeq 550 flow cell. Under the source paper's analysis protocol: Because the immunoSEQ output included only junctional sequences and no quality scores, the filtering could not be the same as the filtering used for full-length reads. To assign V/J genes and CDR3, sequences were annotated using PyIR, a Python wrapper for IgBLAST v1.9, with IMGT germline references. Reads with weak V/J assignments (E-value above 1e-6), missing CDR3, stop codons, out-of-frame junctions, or ambiguous translated residues were removed. V3J clonotypes were defined by identical inferred V gene, J gene, and CDR3 amino acid sequence. To compute the percentage overlap between repertoires, the number of shared unique clonotypes was divided by the size of the smaller repertoire. Richness of each repertoire was evaluated using RTK rarefaction, the Chao1 estimator, and Recon v2.1 estimates of unobserved clonotypes. OLGA was used to compute generation probabilities for all TCRbeta clonotypes that the gDNA method yielded from several donors. The immuneACCESS repertoire file appears here via TCRdb, limited to in-frame rearrangements. These files lack a portion of the clones; in checked studies, under half of the deficit traces to unresolved V genes, and the cause of the others is not known. V, J and clone size are those of that table, while D and trimming were read from the DNA. This sample lists roughly 2 million clones; 85% to 95% were detected once. The leading ten clones occupy roughly 1% of the sample.

CD8 naive samples were CD45RO-negative cells positively selected for CCR7, giving a CD45RA+CCR7+ population that excluded TemRA cells. Healthy HIV-negative adults with no recently reported acute infections or vaccinations were included as donors. Every donor was a Caucasian adult living in Nashville, Tennessee, USA. After blood collection by leukapheresis, PBMCs were isolated using Ficoll-Histopaque density gradient centrifugation and then cryopreserved in the vapor phase of liquid nitrogen. Purity and quantity of every magnetically sorted T cell population were checked by analytical flow cytometry. Genomic DNA was isolated from every sorted fraction and measured by UV absorbance on a Nanodrop 2000c.

The clonotype was recovered from a man younger than 35 in good health. The sample was naive CD8+ T cells sorted from blood. Read against the paper, the sample's cell subset or site label means: CD45RA+CCR7+. The rearranged segments are TRBV4-1 and TRBJ2-7; the D gene remains uncertain. The CDR3 reads as follows: CASSQDRTSYEQYF. The sequenced DNA: TGCGCCAGCAGCCAAGACAGAACAAGCTACGAGCAGTACTTC.